This T cell receptor beta chain was obtained from a study of graft-versus-host responses after intestinal transplantation. Study context: Isolated intestinal, liver-intestinal, or multivisceral transplants had been given to the recipients. Anti-thymocyte globulin was used for induction in all recipients, who then took tacrolimus and steroids for approximately 3 years. Overall study results and limits: Detection of GvH clones occurred in recipient marrow, and some had their first appearance in ileum or blood. Patients who carried graft-donor T cell macrochimerism also had high graft-versus-host to host-versus-graft clonal ratios in their allografts.

Germline V CDR1 and CDR2: SGHRS, YFSETQ. The CDR3 contains 14 residues. V dropped 3 bases and J dropped 5; count of bases not matched to a gene: 4. As to this clone: Antigen specificity is unknown.

Clones were sequenced by immunoSEQ multiplex PCR, and TCRdb holds only the in-frame ones, with some missing. The data show about 85,000 clones, roughly 90% seen once. The source is a human donor who was the organ donor for an intestinal transplant. The rearrangement uses TRBV5-1 and TRBJ1-1, with TRBD1 identical over 10 bases. The sample in question was unstimulated CD8+ T cells sorted from spleen or lymph node cells, obtained before transplant. In DNA, the CDR3 is TGCGCCAGCAGCTCTGGACAGGGGGAAACTGAAGCTTTCTTT. This gives the protein CASSSGQGETEAFF.